Listed below are T cell receptor beta chains from one sample, sequenced in a study of CD8 T cells in Susac syndrome. Each CDR3 protein gets one entry after TCRdb re-called the immunoSEQ multiplex PCR reads with MiXCR. This table has around 300,000 distinct CDR3 sequences, around 85% appearing once. The sample comprised CD8+ T cells from PBMCs. The receptor set was obtained from a human donor with multiple sclerosis. CDR3s include the opening cysteine and the closing phenylalanine or tryptophan. A D gene is named only where the DNA matches it firmly. Rows may omit the clone size; those that give it use once, few, many or a size class.

TRBJ1-6	NA	NA	TRBV7-2	TGTGCCAGCAGGCAAGGACAGATAAATTCACCCCTCCACTTT	CASRQGQINSPLHF
TRBJ2-1	NA	TRBD1	TRBV4-3	TGCGCCAGCAGCCAAGACGTATCAGGGACAGGGATCCATGAGCAGTTCTTC	CASSQDVSGTGIHEQFF
TRBJ2-5	once	NA	TRBV5-6	TGTGCCAGCAGCTTTTATCATCTTATGGGAGAGACCCAGTACTTC	CASSFYHLMGETQYF
TRBJ1-1	NA	NA	TRBV27	TGTGCCAGCAGTTTAGGGGCCCCGAACACTGAAGCTTTCTTT	CASSLGAPNTEAFF
TRBJ1-5	NA	NA	TRBV30	TGTGCCTGGAGTGACGGGAATCAGCCCCAGCATTTT	CAWSDGNQPQHF
TRBJ1-2	once	NA	TRBV9	TGTGCCAGCAGCGCTCGTGGGGCGCTTGGTGGCTACACCTTC	CASSARGALGGYTF
TRBJ1-1	NA	NA	TRBV5-1	TGCGCCAGCAGATCGGGCTCTGAAGCTTTCTTT	CASRSGSEAFF
TRBJ2-7	NA	TRBD2	TRBV28	TGTGCCAGCAATCCAAGGGTAGCGGGAGGAGGGGTCGAGCAGTACTTC	CASNPRVAGGGVEQYF
TRBJ1-1	NA	TRBD1	TRBV6-2/TRBV6-3	TGTGCCAGCAGTACCCCGACAGGGGCGGACACTGAAGCTTTCTTT	CASSTPTGADTEAFF
TRBJ1-2	NA	NA	TRBV15	TGTGCCACCAGCGGCGGCGGACGAAACTATGGCTACACCTTC	CATSGGGRNYGYTF
TRBJ2-7	NA	NA	TRBV18	TGTGCCAGCTCACCGCCCCCCGGACGGACGACGTACGAGCAGTACTTC	CASSPPPGRTTYEQYF
TRBJ2-3	NA	NA	TRBV7-9	TGTGCCAGCAGCACGGACAGAAGGGGACTACACAATCAAGATACGCAGTATTTT	CASSTDRRGLHNQDTQYF
TRBJ2-3	NA	TRBD1	TRBV28	TGTGCCAGCAGTTCTGGGACAGGGCCTTTAGCAGATACGCAGTATTTT	CASSSGTGPLADTQYF
TRBJ2-3	NA	NA	TRBV13	TGTGCCAGCAGCTTCGTCCAGGAAGATACGCAGTATTTT	CASSFVQEDTQYF
TRBJ2-2	NA	NA	TRBV27	TGTGCCAGCAGTTTATCAGGGGCGAACACCGGGGAGCTGTTTTTT	CASSLSGANTGELFF
TRBJ2-1	NA	NA	TRBV15	TGTGCCACCAGCTTAGGGGCGGACAATGAGCAGTTCTTC	CATSLGADNEQFF
TRBJ1-5	NA	NA	TRBV27	TGTGCCAGCAGTTTTCAGCAAAATCAGCCCCAGCATTTT	CASSFQQNQPQHF
TRBJ1-3	NA	NA	TRBV4-3	TGCGCCAGCAGCCAAGAGAGGGTACTGATCTCTGGAAACACCATATATTTT	CASSQERVLISGNTIYF
TRBJ2-1	NA	NA	TRBV9	TGTGCCAGCAGCGTAGGCGGGGACGGCAATGAGCAGTTCTTC	CASSVGGDGNEQFF
TRBJ2-7	NA	TRBD2	TRBV6-5	TGTGCCAGCAGTTACTCGAGGCTAGCGGGAGTCGAGCAGTACTTC	CASSYSRLAGVEQYF
TRBJ2-5	NA	NA	TRBV7-6	TGTGCCAGCAGCCCCCAGCAGGGGTGGGAGACCCAGTACTTC	CASSPQQGWETQYF
TRBJ2-2	NA	NA	TRBV6-2/TRBV6-3	TGTGCCAGCAGTTACTCGGGACCCAACACCGGGGAGCTGTTTTTT	CASSYSGPNTGELFF
TRBJ1-1	few	NA	TRBV6-5	TGTGCCAGCAGTTACTCGGGAGTCAACACTGAAGCTTTCTTT	CASSYSGVNTEAFF
TRBJ2-7	NA	TRBD2	TRBV19	TGTGCCAGTAGTATAGGTGGGACTAGCGGGATAACCTACGAGCAGTACTTC	CASSIGGTSGITYEQYF
TRBJ2-2	NA	NA	TRBV28	TGTGCCAGCAGTTTACTAGGACCAAGACAACGCGCCGGGGAGCTGTTTTTT	CASSLLGPRQRAGELFF
TRBJ2-1	NA	TRBD2	TRBV13	TGTGCCAGCAGCTCTCCGGGACTAGCGGGCTACAATGAGCAGTTCTTC	CASSSPGLAGYNEQFF
TRBJ1-5	few	NA	TRBV27	TGTGCCAGCAGTTTCGGCGGATTAAGCAATCAGCCCCAGCATTTT	CASSFGGLSNQPQHF
TRBJ2-5	NA	TRBD2	TRBV20-1	TGCAGTGCTAGATCGGGGGGGCCTTGGGAGACCCAGTACTTC	CSARSGGPWETQYF
TRBJ2-7	NA	NA	TRBV20-1	TGCAGTGCTAGAGATTCTTCTAGCCCCTACGAGCAGTACTTC	CSARDSSSPYEQYF
TRBJ2-3	NA	TRBD2	TRBV6-5	TGTGCCAGCAGGTTAAGACTAGCGGGAGAAAGCACAGATACGCAGTATTTT	CASRLRLAGESTDTQYF
TRBJ1-1	NA	NA	TRBV5-1	TGCGCCAGCAGGATAAAGGACACTGAAGCTTTCTTT	CASRIKDTEAFF
TRBJ1-2	NA	TRBD1	TRBV7-9	TGTGCCAGCAGCTTAGAATTCAGGGGGCGAACCTTC	CASSLEFRGRTF
TRBJ2-7	NA	TRBD1	TRBV20-1	TGCAGTGCGCCCAATACTAACAGGGGCGGGCCGTATGAGCAGTACTTC	CSAPNTNRGGPYEQYF
TRBJ2-7	NA	NA	TRBV4-3	TGCGCCAGCAGCCGATTCCGGAACAGGGATTACGAGCAGTACTTC	CASSRFRNRDYEQYF
TRBJ2-2	NA	NA	TRBV7-7	TGTGCTAGCAGCCCTTATGGACTTTGGCACACCGGGGAGCTGTTTTTT	CASSPYGLWHTGELFF
TRBJ1-2	NA	NA	TRBV9	TGTGCCAGCAGCGTAGCCCAGGGAGGAAACTATGGCTACACCTTC	CASSVAQGGNYGYTF
TRBJ2-7	NA	TRBD2	TRBV19	TGTGCCAGTAGTATATTGGGGACTAACTACGAGCAGTACTTC	CASSILGTNYEQYF
TRBJ2-1	NA	NA	TRBV27	TGTGCCAGCCCCTCCCCCCCCGGGCGACGCTACAATGAGCAGTTCTTC	CASPSPPGRRYNEQFF
TRBJ2-1	NA	NA	TRBV24-1	TGTGCCACCGATGGGAGGACCAACAATGAGCAGTTCTTC	CATDGRTNNEQFF
TRBJ2-5	NA	TRBD1	TRBV6-5	TGTGCCAGCAGTTACGGGACAGGTGTTCCAGGGACCCAGTACTTC	CASSYGTGVPGTQYF